This TCR beta chain was identified in a study of shared clonotypes between healthy human individuals. Sequencing was performed with immunoSEQ multiplex PCR; in TCRdb, only in-frame clones are kept and a portion is missing. The sample consists of around 500,000 clones, 60% to 80% of them appearing once. For genomic DNA, unsorted samples relied on tens of millions of PBMCs. Germline CDR1 and CDR2: SGHRS and YFSETQ. V was shortened by 3 bases and J by 4 bases, with 16 bases between the two germline ends. The CDR3 consists of 15 residues. The count of this clone is one. The sequenced sample consisted of PBMCs. The J gene is TRBJ1-1, the V gene TRBV5-1, with D tentatively TRBD1 (5 bases). The TCR sequence derives from a woman aged 40 to 50 in good health. Some clones in this sample may be carry-over from other donors' samples. In DNA, the CDR3 is TGCGCCAGCAGCTCTTCTCAGGGTGCTACCACTGAAGCTTTCTTT. Translation gives CASSSSQGATTEAFF.